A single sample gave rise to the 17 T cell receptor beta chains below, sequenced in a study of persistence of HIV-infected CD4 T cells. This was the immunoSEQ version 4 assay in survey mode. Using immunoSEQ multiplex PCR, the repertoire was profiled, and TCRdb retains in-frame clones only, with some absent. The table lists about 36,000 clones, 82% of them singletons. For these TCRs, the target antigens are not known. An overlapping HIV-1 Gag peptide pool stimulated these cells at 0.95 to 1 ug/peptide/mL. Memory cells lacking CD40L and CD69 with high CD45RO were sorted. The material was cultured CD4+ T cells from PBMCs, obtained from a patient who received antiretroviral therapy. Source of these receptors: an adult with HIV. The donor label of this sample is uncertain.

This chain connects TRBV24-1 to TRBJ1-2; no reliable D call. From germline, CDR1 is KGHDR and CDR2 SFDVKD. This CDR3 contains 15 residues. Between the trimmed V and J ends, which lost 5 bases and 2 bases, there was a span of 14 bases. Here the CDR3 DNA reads TGTGCCACCAGTGGGTCGCTTCCGGGAAACTATGGCTACACCTTC. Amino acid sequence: CATSGSLPGNYGYTF.

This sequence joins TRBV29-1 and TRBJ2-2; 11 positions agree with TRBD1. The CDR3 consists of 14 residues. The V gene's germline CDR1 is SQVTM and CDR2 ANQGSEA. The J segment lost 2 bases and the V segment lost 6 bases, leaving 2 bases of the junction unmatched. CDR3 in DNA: TGCAGCGTATGGACAGGGGGCAACACCGGGGAGCTGTTTTTT. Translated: CSVWTGGNTGELFF.

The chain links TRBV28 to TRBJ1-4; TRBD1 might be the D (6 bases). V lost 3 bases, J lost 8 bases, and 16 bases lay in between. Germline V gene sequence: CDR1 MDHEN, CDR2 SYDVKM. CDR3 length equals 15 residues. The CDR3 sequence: CASSFPSGGDEKLFF. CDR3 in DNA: TGTGCCAGCAGTTTTCCCTCGGGGGGCGACGAAAAACTGTTTTTT.

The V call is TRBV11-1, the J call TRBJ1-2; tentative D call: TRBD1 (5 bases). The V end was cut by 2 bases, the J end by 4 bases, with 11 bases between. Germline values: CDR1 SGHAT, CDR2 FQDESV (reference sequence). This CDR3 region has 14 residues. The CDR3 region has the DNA TGTGCCAGCAGCTTATCGGACAATCCCTATGGCTACACCTTC. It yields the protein CASSLSDNPYGYTF.

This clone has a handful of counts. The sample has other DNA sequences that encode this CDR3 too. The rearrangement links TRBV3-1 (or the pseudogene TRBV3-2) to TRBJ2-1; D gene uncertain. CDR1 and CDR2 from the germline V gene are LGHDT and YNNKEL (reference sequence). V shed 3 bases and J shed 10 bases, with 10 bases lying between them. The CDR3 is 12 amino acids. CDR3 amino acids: CASSQAESEQFF. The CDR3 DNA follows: TGTGCCAGCAGCCAGGCCGAGTCCGAGCAGTTCTTC.

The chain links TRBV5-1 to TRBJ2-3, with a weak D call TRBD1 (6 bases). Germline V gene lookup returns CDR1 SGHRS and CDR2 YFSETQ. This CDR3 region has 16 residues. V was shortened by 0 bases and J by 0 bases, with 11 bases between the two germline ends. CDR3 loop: CASSLEGDGSTDTQYF. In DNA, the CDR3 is TGCGCCAGCAGCTTGGAGGGGGACGGTAGCACAGATACGCAGTATTTT.

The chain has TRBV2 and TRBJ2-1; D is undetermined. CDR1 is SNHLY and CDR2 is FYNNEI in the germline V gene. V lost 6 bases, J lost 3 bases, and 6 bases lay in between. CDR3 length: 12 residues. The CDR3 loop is CASRRLYNEQFF. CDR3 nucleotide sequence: TGTGCCAGCAGGAGACTCTACAATGAGCAGTTCTTC.

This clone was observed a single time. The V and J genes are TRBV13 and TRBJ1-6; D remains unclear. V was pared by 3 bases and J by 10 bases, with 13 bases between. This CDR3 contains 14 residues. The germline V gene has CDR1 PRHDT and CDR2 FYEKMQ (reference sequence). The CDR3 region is CASSFGRVGSPLHF. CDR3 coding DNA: TGTGCCAGCAGCTTTGGGAGGGTGGGCTCACCCCTCCACTTT.

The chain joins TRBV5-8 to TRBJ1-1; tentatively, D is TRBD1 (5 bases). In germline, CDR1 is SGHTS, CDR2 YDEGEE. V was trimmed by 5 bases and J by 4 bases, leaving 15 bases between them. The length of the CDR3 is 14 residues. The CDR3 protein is CASRPQVSSTEAFF. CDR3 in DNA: TGTGCCAGCAGACCACAGGTTTCGAGCACTGAAGCTTTCTTT.

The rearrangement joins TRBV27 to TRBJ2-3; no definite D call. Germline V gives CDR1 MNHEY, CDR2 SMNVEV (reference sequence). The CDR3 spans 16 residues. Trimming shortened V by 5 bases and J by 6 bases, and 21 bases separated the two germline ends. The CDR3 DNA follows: TGTGCCAGCAGTCCCTCCGGACCATATAGGTCCGATACGCAGTATTTT. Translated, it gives CASSPSGPYRSDTQYF.

CDR3 in DNA: TGTGCCAGCGCCCAGGGGGCGATCTATGGCTACACCTTC. Encoded protein: CASAQGAIYGYTF. The chain couples TRBV5-5 to TRBJ1-2; 8 bases agree with TRBD1. J gave up 4 bases and V 7 bases, and 6 bases lay outside the gene matches. The germline V gene has CDR1 SGHKS and CDR2 YYEKEE (reference sequence). This CDR3 comprises 13 residues.

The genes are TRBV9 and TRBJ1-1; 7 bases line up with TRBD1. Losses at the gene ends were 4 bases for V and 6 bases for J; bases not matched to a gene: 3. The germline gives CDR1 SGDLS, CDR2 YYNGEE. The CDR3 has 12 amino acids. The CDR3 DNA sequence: TGTGCCAGCAGCAGACAGGGACCTGAAGCTTTCTTT. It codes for CASSRQGPEAFF.

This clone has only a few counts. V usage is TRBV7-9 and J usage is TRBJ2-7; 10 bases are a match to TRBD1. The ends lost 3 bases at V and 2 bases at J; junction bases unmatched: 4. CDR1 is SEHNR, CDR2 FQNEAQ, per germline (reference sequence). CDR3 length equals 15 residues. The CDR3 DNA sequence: TGTGCCAGCAGCTTGGGGACAGGGGATACCTACGAGCAGTACTTC. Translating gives CASSLGTGDTYEQYF.

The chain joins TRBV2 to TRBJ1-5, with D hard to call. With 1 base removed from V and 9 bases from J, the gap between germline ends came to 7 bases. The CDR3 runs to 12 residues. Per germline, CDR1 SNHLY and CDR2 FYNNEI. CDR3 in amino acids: CASSEGSGPQHF. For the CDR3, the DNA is TGTGCCAGCAGTGAAGGGTCCGGGCCCCAGCATTTT.

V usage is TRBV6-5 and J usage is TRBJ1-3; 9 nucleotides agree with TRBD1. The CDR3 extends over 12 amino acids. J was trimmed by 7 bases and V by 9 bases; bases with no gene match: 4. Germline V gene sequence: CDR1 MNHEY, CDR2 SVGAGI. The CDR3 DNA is TGTGCCAGTACAGGGGGCGCGAACACCATATATTTT. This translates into CASTGGANTIYF.

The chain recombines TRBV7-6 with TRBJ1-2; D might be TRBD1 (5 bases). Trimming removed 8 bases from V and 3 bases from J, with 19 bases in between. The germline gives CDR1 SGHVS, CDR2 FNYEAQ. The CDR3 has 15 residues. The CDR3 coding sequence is TGTGCCAGCCCACTCAGCCTCAGGGAACACTATGGCTACACCTTC. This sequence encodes CASPLSLREHYGYTF.

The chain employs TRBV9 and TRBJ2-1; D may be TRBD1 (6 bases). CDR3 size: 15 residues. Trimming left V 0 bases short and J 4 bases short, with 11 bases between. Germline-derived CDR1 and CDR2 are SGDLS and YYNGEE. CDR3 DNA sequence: TGTGCCAGCAGCGTAGGGTTGGGGGCGTACAATGAGCAGTTCTTC. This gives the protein CASSVGLGAYNEQFF.